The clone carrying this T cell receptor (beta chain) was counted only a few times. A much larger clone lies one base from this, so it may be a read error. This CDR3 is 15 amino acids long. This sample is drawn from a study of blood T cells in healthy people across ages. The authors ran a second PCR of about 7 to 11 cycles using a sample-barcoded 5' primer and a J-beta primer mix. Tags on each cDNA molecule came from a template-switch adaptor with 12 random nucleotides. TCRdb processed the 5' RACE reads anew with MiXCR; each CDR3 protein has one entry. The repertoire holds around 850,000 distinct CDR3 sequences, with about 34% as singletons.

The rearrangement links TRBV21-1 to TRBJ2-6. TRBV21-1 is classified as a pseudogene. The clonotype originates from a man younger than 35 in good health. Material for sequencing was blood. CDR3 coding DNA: TGTGCCAGCAAGAGTGAGCCGACTGGGGCCAACGTCCTGACTTTC. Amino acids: CASKSEPTGANVLTF.